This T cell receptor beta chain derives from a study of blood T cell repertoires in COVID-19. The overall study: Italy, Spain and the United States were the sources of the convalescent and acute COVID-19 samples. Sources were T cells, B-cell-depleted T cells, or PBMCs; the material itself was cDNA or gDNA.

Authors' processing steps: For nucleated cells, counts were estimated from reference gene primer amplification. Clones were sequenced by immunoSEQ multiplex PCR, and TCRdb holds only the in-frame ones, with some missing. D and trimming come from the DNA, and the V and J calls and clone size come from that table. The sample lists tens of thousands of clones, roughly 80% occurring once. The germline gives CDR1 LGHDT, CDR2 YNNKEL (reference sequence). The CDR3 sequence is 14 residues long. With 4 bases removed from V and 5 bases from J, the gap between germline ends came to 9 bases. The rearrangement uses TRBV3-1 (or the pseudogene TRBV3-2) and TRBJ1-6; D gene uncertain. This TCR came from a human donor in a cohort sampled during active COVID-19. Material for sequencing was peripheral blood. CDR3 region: CASSLSHNNSPLHF. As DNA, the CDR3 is TGTGCCAGCAGCCTATCCCACAATAATTCACCCCTCCACTTT.